The TCR beta chain under discussion was sequenced for a study of T cell changes during pregnancy in multiple sclerosis. This CDR3 comprises 15 residues. V shed 4 bases, J shed 4 bases, and the junction held 6 bases outside the gene matches. In germline, CDR1 is SGHNT, CDR2 YYREEE (reference sequence). The data were produced by immunoSEQ multiplex PCR, yet TCRdb's version contains in-frame clones alone and is incomplete. The repertoire consists of 30,000 to 40,000 clones, with 90% occurring once and the leading ten covering approximately 0.5%. The chain carries TRBV5-4 and TRBJ2-7; 12 bases agree with TRBD2. This TCR came from a female donor with multiple sclerosis, enrolled in a pregnancy study. This specimen was CD4+ T cells from peripheral blood mononuclear cells, taken in the second trimester of pregnancy. The CDR3 DNA follows: TGTGCCAGCAGCCCTACTGGGACTAGCGGGTACGAGCAGTACTTC. Amino acids: CASSPTGTSGYEQYF.